The clone carrying this TCR beta chain was recorded only once. The PCR was carried out with 60 Vbeta primers and 13 Jbeta primers. The data were produced by immunoSEQ multiplex PCR, yet TCRdb's version contains in-frame clones alone and is incomplete. The repertoire holds 150,000 to 200,000 clones, around 83% seen once, with around 1.7% in the top ten. These data are taken from a study of cytomegalovirus exposure and HLA in healthy donors. Sequencing input: PBMCs. The TCR originated in a man aged 50 to 59 in good health and CMV-seronegative.

CDR3 residues: CASSPASANEQFF. Written as DNA, the CDR3 is TGTGCCAGCTCACCGGCTAGCGCGAATGAGCAGTTCTTC. This chain uses TRBV18 with TRBJ2-1, with D perhaps TRBD2 (6 bases). CDR3 size: 13 residues. CDR1 is KGHSH and CDR2 is LQKENI in the germline V gene. V lost 3 bases, J lost 7 bases, and 10 bases lay in between.